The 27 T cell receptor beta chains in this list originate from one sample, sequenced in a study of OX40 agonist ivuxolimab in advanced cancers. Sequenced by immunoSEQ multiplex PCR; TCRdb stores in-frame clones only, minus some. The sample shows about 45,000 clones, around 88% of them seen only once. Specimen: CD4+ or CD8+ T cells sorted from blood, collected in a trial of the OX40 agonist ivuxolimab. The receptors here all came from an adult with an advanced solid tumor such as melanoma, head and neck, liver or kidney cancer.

The CDR3 DNA reads TGTGCCAGCAGCGCGCGTGGGGGGGGCTCCTACAATGAGCAGTTCTTC. Translating it yields CASSARGGGSYNEQFF. The rearrangement uses TRBV7-8 and TRBJ2-1, with 7 bases lining up with TRBD2. The CDR3 has 16 amino acids. Germline lookup yields CDR1 SGHVS and CDR2 FQNEAQ. Unmatched junction bases numbered 7, after V lost 5 bases and J lost 0 bases.

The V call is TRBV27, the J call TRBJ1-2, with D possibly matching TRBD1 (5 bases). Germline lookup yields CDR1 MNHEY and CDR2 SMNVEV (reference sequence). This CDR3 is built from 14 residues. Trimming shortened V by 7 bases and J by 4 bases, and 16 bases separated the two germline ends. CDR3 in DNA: TGTGCCAGCAAAAAGATTGGGGGTACCTATGGCTACACCTTC. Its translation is CASKKIGGTYGYTF.

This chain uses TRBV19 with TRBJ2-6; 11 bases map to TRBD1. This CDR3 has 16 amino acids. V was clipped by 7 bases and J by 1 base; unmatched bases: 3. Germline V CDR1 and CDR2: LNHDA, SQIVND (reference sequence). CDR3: CASKGQGVSGANVLTF. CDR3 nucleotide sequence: TGTGCCAGTAAGGGACAGGGGGTTTCTGGGGCCAACGTCCTGACTTTC.

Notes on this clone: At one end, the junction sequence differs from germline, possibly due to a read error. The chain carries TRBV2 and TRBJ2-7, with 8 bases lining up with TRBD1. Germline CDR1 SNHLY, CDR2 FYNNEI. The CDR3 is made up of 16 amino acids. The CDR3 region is CASSEEEDRVPYGQYF. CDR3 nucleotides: TGTGCCAGCAGTGAAGAGGAGGACAGGGTCCCCTACGGGCAGTACTTC.

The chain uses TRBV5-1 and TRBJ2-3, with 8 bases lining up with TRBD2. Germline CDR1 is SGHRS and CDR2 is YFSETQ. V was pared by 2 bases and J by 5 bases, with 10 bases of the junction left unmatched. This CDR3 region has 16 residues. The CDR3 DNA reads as TGCGCCAGCAGCTTAGGGGAGCGGGGGCCCCGAGATACGCAGTATTTT. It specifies CASSLGERGPRDTQYF.

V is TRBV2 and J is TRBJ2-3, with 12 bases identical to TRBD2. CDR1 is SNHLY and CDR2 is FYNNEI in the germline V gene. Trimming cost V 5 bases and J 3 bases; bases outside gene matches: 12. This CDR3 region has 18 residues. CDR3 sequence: CASSFDPLAGGPTDTQYF. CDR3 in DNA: TGTGCCAGCAGTTTTGATCCCCTAGCGGGGGGGCCGACAGATACGCAGTATTTT.

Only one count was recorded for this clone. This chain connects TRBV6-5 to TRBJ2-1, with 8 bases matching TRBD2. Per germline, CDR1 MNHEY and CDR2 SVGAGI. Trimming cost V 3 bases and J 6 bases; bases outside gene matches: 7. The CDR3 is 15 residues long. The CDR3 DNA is TGTGCCAGCAGTTATAGGAGCGGGGGCTTCAATGAGCAGTTCTTC. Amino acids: CASSYRSGGFNEQFF.

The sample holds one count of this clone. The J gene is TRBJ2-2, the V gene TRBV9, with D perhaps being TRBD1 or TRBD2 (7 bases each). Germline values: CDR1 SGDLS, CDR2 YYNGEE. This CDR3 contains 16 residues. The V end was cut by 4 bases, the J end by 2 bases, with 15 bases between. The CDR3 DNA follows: TGTGCCAGCAGCCCCCCAGGGGGGGCTAACACCGGGGAGCTGTTTTTT. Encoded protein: CASSPPGGANTGELFF. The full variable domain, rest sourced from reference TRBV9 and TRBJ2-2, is DSGVTQTPKHLITATGQRVTLRCSPRSGDLSVYWYQQSLDQGLQFLIQYYNGEERAKGNILERFSAQQFPDLHSELNLSSLELGDSALYFCASSPPGGANTGELFFGEGSRLTVL.

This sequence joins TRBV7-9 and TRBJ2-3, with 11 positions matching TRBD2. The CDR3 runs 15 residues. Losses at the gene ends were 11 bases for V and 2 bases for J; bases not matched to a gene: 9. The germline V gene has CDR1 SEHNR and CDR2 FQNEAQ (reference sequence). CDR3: CAASNSGRATDTQYF. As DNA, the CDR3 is TGTGCCGCTTCCAATAGCGGGAGGGCCACAGATACGCAGTATTTT.

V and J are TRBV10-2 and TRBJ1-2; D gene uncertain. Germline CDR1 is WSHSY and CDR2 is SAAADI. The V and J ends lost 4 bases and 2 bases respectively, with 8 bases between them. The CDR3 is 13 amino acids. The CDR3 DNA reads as TGCGCCAGCAGTGGGCCGGGGAACTATGGCTACACCTTC. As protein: CASSGPGNYGYTF.

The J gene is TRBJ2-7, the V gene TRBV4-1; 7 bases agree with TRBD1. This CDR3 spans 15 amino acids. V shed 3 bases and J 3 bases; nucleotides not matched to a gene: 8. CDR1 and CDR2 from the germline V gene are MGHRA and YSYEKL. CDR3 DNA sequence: TGCGCCAGCAGCCATTTGTCGACAGGGATCTACGAGCAGTACTTC. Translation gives CASSHLSTGIYEQYF.

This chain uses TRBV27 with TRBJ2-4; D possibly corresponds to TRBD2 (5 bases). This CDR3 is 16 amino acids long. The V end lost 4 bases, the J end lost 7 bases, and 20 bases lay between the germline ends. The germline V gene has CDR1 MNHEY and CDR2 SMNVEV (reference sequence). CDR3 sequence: CASSSRTEFEWNIQYF. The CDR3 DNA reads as TGTGCCAGCAGTTCCCGGACTGAGTTTGAGTGGAACATTCAGTACTTC.

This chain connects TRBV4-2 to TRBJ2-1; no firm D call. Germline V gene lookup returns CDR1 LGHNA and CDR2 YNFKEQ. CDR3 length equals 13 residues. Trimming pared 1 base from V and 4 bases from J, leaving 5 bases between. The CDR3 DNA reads TGTGCCAGCAGCCAAGGTATTTACAATGAGCAGTTCTTC. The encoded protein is CASSQGIYNEQFF.

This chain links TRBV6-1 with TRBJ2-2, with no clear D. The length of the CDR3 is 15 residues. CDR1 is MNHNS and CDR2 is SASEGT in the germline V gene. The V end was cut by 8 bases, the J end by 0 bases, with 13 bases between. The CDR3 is CASRAGFANTGELFF. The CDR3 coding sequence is TGTGCCAGCCGGGCCGGGTTCGCGAACACCGGGGAGCTGTTTTTT.

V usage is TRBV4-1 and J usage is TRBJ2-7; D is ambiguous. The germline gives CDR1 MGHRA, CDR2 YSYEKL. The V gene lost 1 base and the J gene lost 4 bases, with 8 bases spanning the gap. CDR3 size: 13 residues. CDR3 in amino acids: CASSQVSSYEQYF. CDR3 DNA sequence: TGCGCCAGCAGCCAAGTAAGCAGTTACGAGCAGTACTTC.

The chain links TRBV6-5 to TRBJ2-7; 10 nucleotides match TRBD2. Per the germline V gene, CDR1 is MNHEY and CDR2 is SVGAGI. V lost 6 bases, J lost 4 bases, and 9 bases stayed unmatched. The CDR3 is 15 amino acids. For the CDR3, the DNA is TGTGCCAGCAGCTTTTCTAGCGGGAGACCTTACGAGCAGTACTTC. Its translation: CASSFSSGRPYEQYF.

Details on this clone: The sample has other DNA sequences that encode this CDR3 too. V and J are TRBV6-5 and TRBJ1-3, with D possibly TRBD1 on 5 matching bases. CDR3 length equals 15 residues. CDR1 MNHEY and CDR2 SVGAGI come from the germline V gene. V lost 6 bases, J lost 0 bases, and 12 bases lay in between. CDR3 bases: TGTGCCAGCAGACCAGGGCAAAGCTCTGGAAACACCATATATTTT. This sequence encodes CASRPGQSSGNTIYF.

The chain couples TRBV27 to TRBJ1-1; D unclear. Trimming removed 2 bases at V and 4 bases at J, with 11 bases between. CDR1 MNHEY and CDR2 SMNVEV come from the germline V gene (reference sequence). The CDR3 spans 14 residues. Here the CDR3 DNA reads TGTGCCAGCAGTTTAAAGGCAGAGGGCACTGAAGCTTTCTTT. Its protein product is CASSLKAEGTEAFF.

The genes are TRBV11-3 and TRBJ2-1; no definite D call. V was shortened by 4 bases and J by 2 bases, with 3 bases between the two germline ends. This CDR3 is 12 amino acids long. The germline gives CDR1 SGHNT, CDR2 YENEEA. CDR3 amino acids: CASSYTYNEQFF. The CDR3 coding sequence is TGTGCCAGCAGCTATACCTACAATGAGCAGTTCTTC.

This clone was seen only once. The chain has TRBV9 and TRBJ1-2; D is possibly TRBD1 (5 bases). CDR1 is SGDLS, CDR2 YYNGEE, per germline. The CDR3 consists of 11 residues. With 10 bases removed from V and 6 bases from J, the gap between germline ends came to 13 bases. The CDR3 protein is CASQGVDGYTF. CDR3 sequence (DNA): TGTGCCTCCCAAGGGGTCGATGGCTACACCTTC.

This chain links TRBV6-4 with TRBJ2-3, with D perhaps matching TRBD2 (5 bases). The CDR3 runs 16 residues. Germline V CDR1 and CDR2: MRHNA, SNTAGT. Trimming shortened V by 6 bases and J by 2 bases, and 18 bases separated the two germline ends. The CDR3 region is CASSREGAVTTDTQYF. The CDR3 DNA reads TGTGCCAGCAGCCGAGAGGGTGCAGTAACCACAGATACGCAGTATTTT.

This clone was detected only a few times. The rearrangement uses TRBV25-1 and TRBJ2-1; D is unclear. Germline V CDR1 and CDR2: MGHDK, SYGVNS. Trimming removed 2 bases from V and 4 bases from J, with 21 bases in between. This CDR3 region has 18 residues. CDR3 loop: CASSEQYNSKILYNEQFF. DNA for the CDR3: TGTGCCAGCAGTGAACAATATAACTCCAAAATACTATACAATGAGCAGTTCTTC.

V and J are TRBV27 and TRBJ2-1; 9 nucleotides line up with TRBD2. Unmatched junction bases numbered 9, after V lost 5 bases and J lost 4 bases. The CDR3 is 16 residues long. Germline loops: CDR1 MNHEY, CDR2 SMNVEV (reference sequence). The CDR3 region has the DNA TGTGCCAGCAGTCCTTTAGTGGCGGGAGGGTACAATGAGCAGTTCTTC. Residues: CASSPLVAGGYNEQFF.

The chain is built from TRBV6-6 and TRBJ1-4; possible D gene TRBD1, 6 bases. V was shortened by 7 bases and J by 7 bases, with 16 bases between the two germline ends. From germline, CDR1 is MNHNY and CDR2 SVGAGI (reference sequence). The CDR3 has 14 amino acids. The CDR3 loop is CASNTGGATEKLFF. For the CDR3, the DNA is TGTGCCAGCAACACGGGGGGGGCCACTGAAAAACTGTTTTTT.

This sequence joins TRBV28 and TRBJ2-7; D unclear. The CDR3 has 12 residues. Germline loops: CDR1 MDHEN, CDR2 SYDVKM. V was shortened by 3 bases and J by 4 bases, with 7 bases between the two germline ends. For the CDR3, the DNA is TGTGCCAGCAGTTTCCGACCATACGAGCAGTACTTC. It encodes CASSFRPYEQYF.

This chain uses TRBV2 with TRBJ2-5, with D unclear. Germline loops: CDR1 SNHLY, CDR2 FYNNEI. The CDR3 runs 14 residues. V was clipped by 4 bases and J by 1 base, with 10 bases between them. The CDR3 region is CASSGVAAQETQYF. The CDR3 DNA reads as TGTGCCAGCAGTGGGGTTGCGGCCCAAGAGACCCAGTACTTC.

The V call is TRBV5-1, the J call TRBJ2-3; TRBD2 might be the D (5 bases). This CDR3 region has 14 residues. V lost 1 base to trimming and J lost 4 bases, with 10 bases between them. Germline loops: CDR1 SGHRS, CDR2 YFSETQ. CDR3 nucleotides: TGCGCCAGCAGCTTGAGCCGCGGGCCAGATACGCAGTATTTT. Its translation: CASSLSRGPDTQYF.